A selection of T cell receptor beta chains follows, all from one sample in a study of T-cell memory formation after mild COVID-19. MiXCR was run by TCRdb on the 5' RACE reads, yielding one entry per CDR3 protein. The sample consists of 350,000 to 400,000 distinct CDR3 sequences, around 21% of them appearing once. Material: PBMCs or a T cell subset sorted from them (not recorded which). These receptors were obtained from an adult woman who had mild COVID-19 (a few samples of this study predate the infection). Cell type and time point are not known. Both conserved end residues are part of each CDR3. The D gene is left open where the match is weak. Where a row states a size, it is once, few, many or the class of an expanded clone; other rows omit it.

d_call	cdr3_length	v_call	clone_size	j_call	cdr3_aa	cdr3_nt
TRBD1	14	TRBV3-1	many	TRBJ2-7	CASSHRQGKGEQYF	TGTGCCAGCAGCCACCGACAGGGGAAAGGGGAGCAGTACTTC
-	14	TRBV6-5	few	TRBJ2-2	CASSQTKSNGELFF	TGTGCCAGCAGCCAAACAAAATCCAACGGGGAGCTGTTTTTT
TRBD1	15	TRBV6-5	-	TRBJ1-4	CASSYGTATNEKLFF	TGTGCCAGCAGTTACGGGACAGCAACTAATGAAAAACTGTTTTTT
-	13	TRBV7-7	once	TRBJ2-7	CASSSKDGYEQYF	TGTGCCAGCAGCTCGAAGGACGGCTACGAGCAGTACTTC
TRBD1	15	TRBV3-1	few	TRBJ1-1	CASSHGTGGITEAFF	TGTGCCAGCAGCCACGGGACAGGGGGGATAACTGAAGCTTTCTTT
-	14	TRBV12-3/TRBV12-4	few	TRBJ1-6	CASSLTIYNSPLHF	TGTGCCAGCAGTTTGACCATCTATAATTCACCCCTCCACTTT
-	16	TRBV9	-	TRBJ2-3	CASSASGRMGSDTQYF	TGTGCCAGCAGTGCCTCGGGACGAATGGGGAGTGATACGCAGTATTTT
-	13	TRBV5-1	-	TRBJ1-3	CASRSSPYDTIYF	TGCGCCAGCAGATCTTCCCCATACGACACCATATATTTT
-	13	TRBV10-3	few	TRBJ2-7	CAIFRADSYEQYF	TGTGCCATCTTTCGGGCGGACTCCTACGAGCAGTACTTC
TRBD1	14	TRBV25-1	few	TRBJ1-6	CASRVGTENSPLHF	TGTGCCAGCAGGGTGGGGACAGAGAATTCACCCCTCCACTTT
TRBD1	13	TRBV2	-	TRBJ2-5	CASSARGQETQYF	TGTGCCAGCAGTGCCAGGGGGCAAGAGACCCAGTACTTC
-	14	TRBV7-9	-	TRBJ1-1	CASSAGTPGTEAFF	TGTGCCAGCAGCGCGGGGACCCCCGGGACTGAAGCTTTCTTT
TRBD1	15	TRBV12-3/TRBV12-4	-	TRBJ1-3	CASSWGQGGGNTIYF	TGTGCCAGCAGTTGGGGACAGGGTGGAGGAAACACCATATATTTT
-	13	TRBV9	-	TRBJ2-3	CASSLTPVDTQYF	TGTGCCAGCAGTCTAACCCCGGTGGATACGCAGTATTTT
-	14	TRBV6-1	-	TRBJ1-5	CASKDRYSNQPQHF	TGTGCCAGCAAGGACAGATATAGCAATCAGCCCCAGCATTTT
-	13	TRBV20-1	-	TRBJ2-2	CSARPTNTGELFF	TGCAGTGCTAGGCCTACGAACACCGGGGAGCTGTTTTTT
-	15	TRBV6-2/TRBV6-3	-	TRBJ2-7	CASSYPIAAQGEQYF	TGTGCCAGCAGTTATCCCATAGCGGCCCAGGGGGAGCAGTACTTC
TRBD2	16	TRBV9	-	TRBJ2-3	CASSASSSGGTDTQYF	TGTGCCAGCAGCGCCTCATCTAGCGGGGGCACAGATACGCAGTATTTT
-	15	TRBV12-3/TRBV12-4	many	TRBJ2-2	CASSLNGVNTGELFF	TGTGCCAGCAGTTTAAACGGGGTAAACACCGGGGAGCTGTTTTTT
-	16	TRBV18	-	TRBJ1-5	CASSPPGQPANQPQHF	TGTGCCAGCTCACCACCGGGGCAGCCTGCAAATCAGCCCCAGCATTTT
TRBD1	18	TRBV25-1	once	TRBJ2-1	CASSEVSTGQELSYEQFF	TGTGCCAGCAGTGAGGTTTCCACGGGACAGGAGTTATCCTATGAGCAGTTCTTC
-	13	TRBV2	few	TRBJ1-2	CASSVGGNDGYTF	TGTGCCAGCAGTGTCGGAGGGAATGATGGCTACACCTTC
-	13	TRBV5-6	few	TRBJ1-5	CASTLEGAQPQHF	TGTGCCAGCACCCTGGAGGGCGCGCAGCCCCAGCATTTT
TRBD1	16	TRBV4-3	few	TRBJ1-1	CASSQGPGGRDTEAFF	TGCGCCAGCAGCCAAGGGCCAGGGGGTAGGGACACTGAAGCTTTCTTT
-	14	TRBV12-3/TRBV12-4	-	TRBJ1-1	CASSLSHMNTEAFF	TGTGCCAGCAGCCTCTCCCACATGAACACTGAAGCTTTCTTT
-	14	TRBV28	-	TRBJ1-1	CASLGQRVNTEAFF	TGTGCCAGCTTAGGACAGAGAGTGAACACTGAAGCTTTCTTT
TRBD1	14	TRBV5-1	-	TRBJ2-3	CASSYDRGTDTQYF	TGCGCCAGCAGCTATGACAGGGGAACAGATACGCAGTATTTT
TRBD1	13	TRBV30	-	TRBJ2-4	CAWNEGAKNIQYF	TGTGCCTGGAATGAGGGGGCTAAAAACATTCAGTACTTC
-	12	TRBV7-9	few	TRBJ2-7	CASSRVTYEQYF	TGTGCCAGCAGCAGAGTCACCTACGAGCAGTACTTC
TRBD2	18	TRBV12-3/TRBV12-4	few	TRBJ2-1	CASSLAAIRLAGKDEQFF	TGTGCCAGCAGTTTAGCCGCTATTCGACTAGCGGGGAAAGATGAGCAGTTCTTC
-	14	TRBV5-6	-	TRBJ2-7	CASSLEQGPYEQYF	TGTGCCAGCAGCTTGGAACAGGGTCCTTACGAGCAGTACTTC
-	12	TRBV5-1	-	TRBJ1-2	CASSFENYGYTF	TGCGCCAGCAGCTTTGAGAACTATGGCTACACCTTC
TRBD2	13	TRBV29-1	-	TRBJ2-3	CSARGTDTDTQYF	TGCAGCGCGCGGGGGACGGACACAGATACGCAGTATTTT